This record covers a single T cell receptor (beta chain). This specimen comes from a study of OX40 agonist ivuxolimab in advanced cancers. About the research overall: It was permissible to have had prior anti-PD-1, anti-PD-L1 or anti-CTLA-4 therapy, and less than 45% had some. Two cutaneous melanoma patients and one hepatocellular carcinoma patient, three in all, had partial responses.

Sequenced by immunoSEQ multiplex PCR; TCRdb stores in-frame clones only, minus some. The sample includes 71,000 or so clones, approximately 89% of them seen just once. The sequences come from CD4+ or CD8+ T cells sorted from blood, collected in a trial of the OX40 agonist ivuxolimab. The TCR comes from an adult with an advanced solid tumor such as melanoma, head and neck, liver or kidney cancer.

The CDR3 here is CASTTRYTNSPLHF. Written as DNA, the CDR3 is TGTGCCAGCACTACACGATACACGAATTCACCCCTCCACTTT. The chain couples TRBV6-1 to TRBJ1-6, with D unclear. Looked up from germline, CDR1 is MNHNS and CDR2 is SASEGT. The CDR3 length is 14 residues. Trimming took off 7 bases at V and 7 bases at J, with 14 bases between the two ends.